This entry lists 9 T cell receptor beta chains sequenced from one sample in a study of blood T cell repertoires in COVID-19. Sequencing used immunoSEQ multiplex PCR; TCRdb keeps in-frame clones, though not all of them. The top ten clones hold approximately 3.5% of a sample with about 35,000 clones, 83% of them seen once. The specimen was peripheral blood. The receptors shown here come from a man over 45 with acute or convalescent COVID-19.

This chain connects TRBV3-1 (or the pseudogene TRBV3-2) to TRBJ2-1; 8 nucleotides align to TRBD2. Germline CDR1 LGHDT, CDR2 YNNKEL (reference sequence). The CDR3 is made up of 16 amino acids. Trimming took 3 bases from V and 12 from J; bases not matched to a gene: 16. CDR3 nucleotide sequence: TGTGCCAGCAGCCACCAAGACGGTCGGGAGGGTCGACGGCAGTTCTTC. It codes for CASSHQDGREGRRQFF.

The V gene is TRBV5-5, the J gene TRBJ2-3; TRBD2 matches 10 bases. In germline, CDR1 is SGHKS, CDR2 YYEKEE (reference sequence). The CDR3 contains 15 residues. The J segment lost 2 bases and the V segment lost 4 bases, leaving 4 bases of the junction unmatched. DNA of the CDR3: TGTGCCAGCAGCATGGGACTAGCGACCACAGATACGCAGTATTTT. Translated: CASSMGLATTDTQYF.

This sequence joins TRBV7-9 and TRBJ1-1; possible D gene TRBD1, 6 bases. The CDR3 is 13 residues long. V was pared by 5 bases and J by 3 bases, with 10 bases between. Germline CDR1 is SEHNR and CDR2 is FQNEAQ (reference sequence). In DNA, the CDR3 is TGTGCCAGCAGCCTAGGACAGTACACTGAAGCTTTCTTT. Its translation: CASSLGQYTEAFF.

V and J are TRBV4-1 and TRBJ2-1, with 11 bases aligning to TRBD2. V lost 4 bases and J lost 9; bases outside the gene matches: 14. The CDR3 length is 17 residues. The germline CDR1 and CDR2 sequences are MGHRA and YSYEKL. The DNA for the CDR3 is TGCGCCAGCAGCCCTTCCGTAGCGGGAGGGTTGAGCTTTGAGCAGTTCTTC. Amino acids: CASSPSVAGGLSFEQFF.

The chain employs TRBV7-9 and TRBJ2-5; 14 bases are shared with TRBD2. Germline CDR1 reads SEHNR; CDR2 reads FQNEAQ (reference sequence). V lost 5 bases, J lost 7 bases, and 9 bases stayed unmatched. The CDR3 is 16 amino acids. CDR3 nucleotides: TGTGCCAGCAGCCCAGGGACTAGCGGGGGCGAGGGGACCCAGTACTTC. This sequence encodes CASSPGTSGGEGTQYF.

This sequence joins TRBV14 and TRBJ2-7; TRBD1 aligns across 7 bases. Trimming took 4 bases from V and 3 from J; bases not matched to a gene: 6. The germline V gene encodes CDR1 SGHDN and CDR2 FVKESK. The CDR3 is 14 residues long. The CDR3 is CASSPLGQYYEQYF. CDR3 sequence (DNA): TGTGCCAGCAGCCCTCTGGGACAGTACTACGAGCAGTACTTC.

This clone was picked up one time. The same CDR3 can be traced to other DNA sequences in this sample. Here the CDR3 reads CASSYGGTYNEQFF. DNA for the CDR3: TGTGCCAGCAGTTATGGGGGGACTTACAATGAGCAGTTCTTC. The chain combines TRBV6-6 with TRBJ2-1; D perhaps matches TRBD2 (6 bases). Per germline, CDR1 MNHNY and CDR2 SVGAGI (reference sequence). Deletions cut 3 bases from V and 4 bases from J, with 10 bases between. There are 14 residues in the CDR3.

In DNA, the CDR3 is TGTGCCAGCAATCCGACAGGTTACACCGGGGAGCTGTTTTTT. It translates to CASNPTGYTGELFF. The chain employs TRBV6-5 and TRBJ2-2; tentative D call: TRBD1 (6 bases). This CDR3 is built from 14 residues. Germline V gene data show CDR1 as MNHEY and CDR2 as SVGAGI. V lost 7 bases, J lost 3 bases, and 12 bases lay in between.

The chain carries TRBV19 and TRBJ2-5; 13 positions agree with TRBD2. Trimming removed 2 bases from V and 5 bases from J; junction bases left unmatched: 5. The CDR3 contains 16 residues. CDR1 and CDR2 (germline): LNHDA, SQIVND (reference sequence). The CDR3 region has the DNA TGTGCCAGTAGTATACTCGGGACTAGCGGGGCTGAGACCCAGTACTTC. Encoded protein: CASSILGTSGAETQYF.